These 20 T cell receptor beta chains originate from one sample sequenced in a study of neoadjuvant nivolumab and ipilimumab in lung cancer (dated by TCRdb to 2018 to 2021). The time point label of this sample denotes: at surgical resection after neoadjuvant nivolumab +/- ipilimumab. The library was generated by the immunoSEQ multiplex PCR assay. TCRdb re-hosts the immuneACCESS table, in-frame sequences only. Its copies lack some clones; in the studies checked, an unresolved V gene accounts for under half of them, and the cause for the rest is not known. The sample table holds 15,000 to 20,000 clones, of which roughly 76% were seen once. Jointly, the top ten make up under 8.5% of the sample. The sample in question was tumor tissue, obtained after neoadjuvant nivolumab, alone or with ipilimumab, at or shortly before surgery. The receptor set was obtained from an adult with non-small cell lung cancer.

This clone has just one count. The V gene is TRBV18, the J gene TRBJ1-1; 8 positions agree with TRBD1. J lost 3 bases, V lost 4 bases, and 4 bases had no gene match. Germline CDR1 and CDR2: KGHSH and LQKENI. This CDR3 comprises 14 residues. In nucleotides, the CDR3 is TGTGCCAGCTCACTACAGGGGGGTGACACTGAAGCTTTCTTT. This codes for CASSLQGGDTEAFF.

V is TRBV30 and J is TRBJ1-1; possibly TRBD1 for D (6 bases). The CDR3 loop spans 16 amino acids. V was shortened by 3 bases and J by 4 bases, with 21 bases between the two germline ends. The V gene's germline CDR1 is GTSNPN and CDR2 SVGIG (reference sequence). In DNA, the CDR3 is TGTGCCTGGAGCCAGTGGGGGCGGCGGGAGTCCACTGAAGCTTTCTTT. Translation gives CAWSQWGRRESTEAFF. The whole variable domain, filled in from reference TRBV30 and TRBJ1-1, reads SQTIHQWPATLVQPVGSPLSLECTVEGTSNPNLYWYRQAAGRGLQLLFYSVGIGQISSEVPQNLSASRPQDRQFILSSKKLLLSDSGFYLCAWSQWGRRESTEAFFGQGTRLTVV.

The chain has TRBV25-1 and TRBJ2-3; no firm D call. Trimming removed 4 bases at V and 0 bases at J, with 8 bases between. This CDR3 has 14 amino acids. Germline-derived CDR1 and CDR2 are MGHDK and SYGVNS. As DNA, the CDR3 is TGTGCCAGCAGTGTAAGGGCCAGCACAGATACGCAGTATTTT. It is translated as CASSVRASTDTQYF.

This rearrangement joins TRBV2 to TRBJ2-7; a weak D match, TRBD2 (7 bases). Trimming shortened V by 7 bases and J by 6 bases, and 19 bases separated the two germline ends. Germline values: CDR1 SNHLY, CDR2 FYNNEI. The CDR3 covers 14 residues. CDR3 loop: CASKGGDMGREQYF. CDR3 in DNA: TGTGCCAGCAAGGGGGGGGACATGGGTCGCGAGCAGTACTTC.

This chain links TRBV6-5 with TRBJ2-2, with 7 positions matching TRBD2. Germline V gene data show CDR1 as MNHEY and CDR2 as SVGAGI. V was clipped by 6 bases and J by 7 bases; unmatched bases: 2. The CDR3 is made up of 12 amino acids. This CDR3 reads CASRPGGGELFF. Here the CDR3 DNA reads TGTGCCAGCAGACCGGGAGGCGGGGAGCTGTTTTTT.

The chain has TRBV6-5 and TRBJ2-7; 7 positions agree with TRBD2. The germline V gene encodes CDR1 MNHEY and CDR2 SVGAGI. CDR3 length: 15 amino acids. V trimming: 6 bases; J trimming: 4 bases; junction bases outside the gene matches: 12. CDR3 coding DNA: TGTGCCAGCAGCCCCAGTGCTAGCGGATTATACGAGCAGTACTTC. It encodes CASSPSASGLYEQYF.

CDR3 DNA sequence: TGTGCCAGCAGTGCCCAGGGAGAAAATTCACCCCTCCACTTT. As protein: CASSAQGENSPLHF. The chain employs TRBV6-1 and TRBJ1-6; the D gene is possibly TRBD1 (5 bases). CDR1 and CDR2 from the germline V gene are MNHNS and SASEGT. The CDR3 covers 14 residues. V was cut by 4 bases and J by 7 bases, with 11 bases left in between.

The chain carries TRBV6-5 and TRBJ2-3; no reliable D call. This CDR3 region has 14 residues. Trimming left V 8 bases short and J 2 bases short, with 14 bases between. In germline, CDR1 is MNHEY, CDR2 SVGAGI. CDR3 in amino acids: CASAALLNTDTQYF. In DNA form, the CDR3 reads TGTGCCAGCGCGGCGCTGTTAAACACAGATACGCAGTATTTT.

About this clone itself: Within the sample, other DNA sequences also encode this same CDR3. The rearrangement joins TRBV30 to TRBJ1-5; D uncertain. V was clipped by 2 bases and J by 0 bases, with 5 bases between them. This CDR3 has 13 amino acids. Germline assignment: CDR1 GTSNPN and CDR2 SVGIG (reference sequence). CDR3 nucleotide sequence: TGTGCCTGGAGTCCAGATAGCAATCAGCCCCAGCATTTT. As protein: CAWSPDSNQPQHF.

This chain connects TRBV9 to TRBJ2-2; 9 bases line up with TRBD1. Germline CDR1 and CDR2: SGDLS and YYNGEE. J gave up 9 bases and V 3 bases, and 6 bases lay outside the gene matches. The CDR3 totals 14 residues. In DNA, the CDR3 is TGTGCCAGCAGCGAAGGGACAGGGTTCCGGGAGCTGTTTTTT. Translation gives CASSEGTGFRELFF.

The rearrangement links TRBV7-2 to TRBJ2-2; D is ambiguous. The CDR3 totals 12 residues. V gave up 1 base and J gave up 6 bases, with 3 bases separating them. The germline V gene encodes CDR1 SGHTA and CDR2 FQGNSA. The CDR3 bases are TGTGCCAGCAGCTTAGTTTCCGGGGAGCTGTTTTTT. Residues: CASSLVSGELFF.

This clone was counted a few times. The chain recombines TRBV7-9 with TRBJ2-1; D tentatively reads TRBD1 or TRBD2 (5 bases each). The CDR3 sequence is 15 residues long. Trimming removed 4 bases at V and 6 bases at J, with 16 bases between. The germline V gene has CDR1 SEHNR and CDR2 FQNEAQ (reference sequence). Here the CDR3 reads CASSSPGRAGNEQFF. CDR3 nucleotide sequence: TGTGCCAGCAGCTCCCCCGGCAGGGCGGGCAATGAGCAGTTCTTC.

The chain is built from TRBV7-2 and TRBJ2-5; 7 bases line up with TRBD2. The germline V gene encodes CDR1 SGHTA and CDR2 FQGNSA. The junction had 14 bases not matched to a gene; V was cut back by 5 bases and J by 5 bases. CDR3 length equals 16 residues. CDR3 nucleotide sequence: TGTGCCAGCAGCGGTAGCGGACTAGGTACCTCGGAGACCCAGTACTTC. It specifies CASSGSGLGTSETQYF. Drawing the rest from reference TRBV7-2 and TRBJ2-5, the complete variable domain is GAGVSQSPSNKVTEKGKDVELRCDPISGHTALYWYRQSLGQGLEFLIYFQGNSAPDKSGLPSDRFSAERTGGSVSTLTIQRTQQEDSAVYLCASSGSGLGTSETQYFGPGTRLLVL.

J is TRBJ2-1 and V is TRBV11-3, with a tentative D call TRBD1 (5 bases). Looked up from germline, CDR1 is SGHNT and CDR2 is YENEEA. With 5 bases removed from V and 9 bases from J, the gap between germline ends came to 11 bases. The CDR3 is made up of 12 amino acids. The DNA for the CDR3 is TGTGCCAGCAGCGGTGTAAGGGGTGAGCAGTTCTTC. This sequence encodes CASSGVRGEQFF.

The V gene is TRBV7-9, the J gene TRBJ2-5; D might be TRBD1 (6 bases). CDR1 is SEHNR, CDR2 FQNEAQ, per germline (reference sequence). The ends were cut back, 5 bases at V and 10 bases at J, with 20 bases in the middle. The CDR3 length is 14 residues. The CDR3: CASSPTTGLVIQYF. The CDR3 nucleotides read TGTGCCAGCAGCCCAACGACAGGACTCGTCATCCAGTACTTC.

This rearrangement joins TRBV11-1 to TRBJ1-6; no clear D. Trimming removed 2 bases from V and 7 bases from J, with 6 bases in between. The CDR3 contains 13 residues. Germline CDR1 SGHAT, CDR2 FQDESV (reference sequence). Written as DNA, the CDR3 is TGTGCCAGCAGCTTACTTAGGAATTCACCCCTCCACTTT. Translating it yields CASSLLRNSPLHF.

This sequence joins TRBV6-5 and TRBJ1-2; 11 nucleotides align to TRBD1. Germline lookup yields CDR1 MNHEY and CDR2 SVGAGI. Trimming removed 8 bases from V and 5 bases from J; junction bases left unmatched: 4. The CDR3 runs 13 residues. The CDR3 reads CASRTGGVYGYTF. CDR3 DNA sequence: TGTGCCAGCCGGACAGGGGGCGTGTATGGCTACACCTTC.

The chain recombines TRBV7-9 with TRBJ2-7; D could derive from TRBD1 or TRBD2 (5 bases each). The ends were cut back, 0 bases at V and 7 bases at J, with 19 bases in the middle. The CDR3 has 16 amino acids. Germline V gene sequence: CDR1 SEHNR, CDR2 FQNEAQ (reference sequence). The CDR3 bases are TGTGCCAGCAGCTTAGCGTGGGGGTCCGCAACTGGGGAGCAGTACTTC. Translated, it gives CASSLAWGSATGEQYF.

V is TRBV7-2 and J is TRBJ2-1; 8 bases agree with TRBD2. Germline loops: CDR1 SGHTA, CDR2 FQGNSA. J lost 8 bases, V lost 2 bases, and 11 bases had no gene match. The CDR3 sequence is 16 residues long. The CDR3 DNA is TGTGCCAGCAGCTTACGGTTGGCGGGGGGAGGGGATGAGCAGTTCTTC. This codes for CASSLRLAGGGDEQFF.

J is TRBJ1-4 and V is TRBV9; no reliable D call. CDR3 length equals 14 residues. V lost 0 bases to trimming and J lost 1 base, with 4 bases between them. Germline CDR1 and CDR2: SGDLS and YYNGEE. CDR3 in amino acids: CASSVGLTNEKLFF. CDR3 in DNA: TGTGCCAGCAGCGTAGGGTTAACTAATGAAAAACTGTTTTTT.